This T cell receptor beta chain is drawn from a study of T cell responses to AZD1222 COVID-19 vaccine. Germline V lookup: CDR1 SGHRS, CDR2 YFSETQ. The CDR3 runs to 14 residues. Points on this clone: The junction differs from germline at one of its ends, possibly a read error.

The protocol was immunoSEQ multiplex PCR, while the TCRdb copy is restricted to in-frame clones and leaves out a portion. The repertoire has approximately 99,000 clones, 87% of them found once; the top ten carry about 3%. The TCR originated in an adult in good health. The chain is built from TRBV5-1 and TRBJ2-2, with D tentatively TRBD2 (5 bases). The source was peripheral blood, collected on day 0 of AZD1222 vaccination. The CDR3 is CASSLSADTGELFF. CDR3 nucleotide sequence: TGTGCCAGCAGCTTATCAGCGGACACCGGGGAGCTGTTTTTT.